The present entry profiles one T cell receptor (beta chain) with its context. Its antigen is not known. Study-wide findings and caveats: Tumor memory CD4+ T cell TCR gene usage was found to cluster with blood and lymph node memory CD4+ cells and with lymph node naive CD4+ cells. The larger-cohort validation was restricted to a single TCR beta V-J rearrangement rather than whole repertoires. Tumor Treg TCRs overlapped most with tumor naive CD4+ cells.

Semi-nested PCR with Nested Universal Primer A followed constant-region reverse priming of full-length variable regions. From the 5' RACE reads, TCRdb called clonotypes with MiXCR, one entry per CDR3 protein. The sample has tens of thousands of distinct CDR3 sequences; more than 20% are singletons. The CDR3 covers 14 residues. With 2 bases clipped from V and 6 bases from J, the junction kept 4 bases outside the gene matches. CDR1 is MNHNS and CDR2 is SASEGT in the germline V gene. Sequencing input: tumor-infiltrating naive CD4+ T cells sorted from the breast tumor. Subset denoted: naive CD4+ T cells, CD4+CD45RA+CD25-. The sequence was obtained from a female donor with breast cancer. The V gene is TRBV6-1, the J gene TRBJ1-2; the match to TRBD1 covers 9 bases. CDR3 bases: TGTGCCAGCAGTGAAAGGGGGGACAGGGATGGCTACACCTTC. This gives the protein CASSERGDRDGYTF.